The 3 T cell receptor beta chains given below trace back to one sample, sequenced in a study of blood T cell repertoires in COVID-19. Clones were read by immunoSEQ multiplex PCR, and TCRdb kept only the in-frame ones, dropping some. The table shows some 530,000 clones, with approximately 85% occurring only once. The sequenced material came from peripheral blood. These receptors were taken from a human donor in a cohort sampled during active COVID-19.

The chain employs TRBV19 and TRBJ1-2; a possible D gene is TRBD1 (6 bases). There are 14 residues in the CDR3. Germline assignment: CDR1 LNHDA and CDR2 SQIVND (reference sequence). V shed 0 bases and J shed 5 bases, with 10 bases lying between them. CDR3 in DNA: TGTGCCAGTAGTATAGACAGGGGTGCTTATGGCTACACCTTC. The encoded protein is CASSIDRGAYGYTF.

This chain uses TRBV6-5 with TRBJ1-1, with D tentatively TRBD1 (5 bases). CDR1 MNHEY and CDR2 SVGAGI come from the germline V gene. V dropped 6 bases and J dropped 0 bases, with 11 bases sitting between them. The CDR3 loop spans 14 amino acids. CDR3 sequence reads: CASRRGSLNTEAFF. The DNA for the CDR3 is TGTGCCAGCAGAAGGGGCAGCTTGAACACTGAAGCTTTCTTT.

The chain couples TRBV6-2 or TRBV6-3 to TRBJ2-1; TRBD2 aligns across 14 bases. The V gene end was trimmed by 2 bases and the J gene end by 8 bases; junction bases not matched to a gene: 5. The CDR3 is 16 amino acids. Germline CDR1 reads MNHEY; CDR2 reads SVGEGT. The CDR3 DNA follows: TGTGCCAGCAGTTACGCCGGGACTAGCGGGAGTTATGAGCAGTTCTTC. Translated: CASSYAGTSGSYEQFF.